Presented here are 28 T cell receptor beta chains from one specimen sequenced in a study of blood T cell repertoires in COVID-19. The repertoire was sequenced with immunoSEQ multiplex PCR; TCRdb's copy has only in-frame clones and lacks some. The top ten hold over 2% of the sample, which has about 33,000 clones, about 88% seen once. Sequencing input: peripheral blood. The receptors shown here come from a human donor in a cohort sampled during active COVID-19.

DNA of the CDR3: TGTGCCAGCAGTCTCCGGGATGGTTCTGATACGCAGTATTTT. It specifies CASSLRDGSDTQYF. The V call is TRBV27, the J call TRBJ2-3; D may be TRBD2 (5 bases). Trimming shortened V by 5 bases and J by 6 bases, and 15 bases separated the two germline ends. This CDR3 comprises 14 residues. Germline loops: CDR1 MNHEY, CDR2 SMNVEV (reference sequence).

The rearrangement joins TRBV7-9 to TRBJ1-1; possible D gene TRBD1, 5 bases. The germline V gene encodes CDR1 SEHNR and CDR2 FQNEAQ (reference sequence). V lost 5 bases and J 1 base, leaving 8 bases between the germline ends. CDR3 length: 13 amino acids. In DNA, the CDR3 is TGTGCCAGCAGCGGGGGGAAGAACACTGAAGCTTTCTTT. This gives the protein CASSGGKNTEAFF. Full variable domain (missing parts from reference TRBV7-9 and TRBJ1-1): DTGVSQNPRHKITKRGQNVTFRCDPISEHNRLYWYRQTLGQGPEFLTYFQNEAQLEKSRLLSDRFSAERPKGSFSTLEIQRTEQGDSAMYLCASSGGKNTEAFFGQGTRLTVV.

The V call is TRBV6-5, the J call TRBJ2-5, with 7 positions matching TRBD1. This CDR3 is built from 15 residues. J gave up 4 bases and V 2 bases, and 7 bases lay outside the gene matches. The germline V gene encodes CDR1 MNHEY and CDR2 SVGAGI. DNA for the CDR3: TGTGCCAGCAGTTACACCTGGGCAGGGGGAGAGACCCAGTACTTC. It codes for CASSYTWAGGETQYF.

V is TRBV6-6 and J is TRBJ2-7; possible D gene TRBD1, 6 bases. There are 14 residues in the CDR3. Germline CDR1 reads MNHNY; CDR2 reads SVGAGI (reference sequence). V gave up 2 bases and J gave up 6 bases, with 14 bases separating them. The CDR3 protein is CASSYPAGVGEQYF. The CDR3 coding sequence is TGTGCCAGCAGTTACCCCGCAGGGGTGGGCGAGCAGTACTTC.

The chain employs TRBV9 and TRBJ2-2; D remains unclear. This CDR3 spans 13 amino acids. From germline, CDR1 is SGDLS and CDR2 YYNGEE. Trimming removed 0 bases at V and 6 bases at J, with 6 bases between. CDR3 amino acids: CASSVVAAGELFF. CDR3 bases: TGTGCCAGCAGCGTAGTGGCAGCCGGGGAGCTGTTTTTT.

The chain links TRBV5-6 to TRBJ1-2; 8 positions agree with TRBD1. After removal of 4 bases from V and 5 bases from J, the junction contained 4 bases not matched to a gene. This CDR3 region has 13 residues. Per the germline V gene, CDR1 is SGHDT and CDR2 is YYEEEE. The CDR3 protein is CASSTTGEYGYTF. DNA of the CDR3: TGTGCCAGCAGCACGACAGGGGAGTATGGCTACACCTTC.

The chain links TRBV18 to TRBJ1-4; D is uncertain. V lost 4 bases and J 4 bases, leaving 13 bases between the germline ends. Per the germline V gene, CDR1 is KGHSH and CDR2 is LQKENI. The CDR3 is made up of 15 amino acids. The CDR3 loop reads CASSLRGSYNEKLFF. The CDR3 DNA is TGTGCCAGCTCACTTCGGGGTTCCTATAATGAAAAACTGTTTTTT.

There are a few counts of this clone. The chain carries TRBV6-5 and TRBJ2-2; D not resolved. Trimming pared 9 bases from V and 5 bases from J, leaving 13 bases between. There are 13 residues in the CDR3. The germline gives CDR1 MNHEY, CDR2 SVGAGI. The CDR3 loop is CASIKEWTGELFF. The CDR3 nucleotides are TGTGCCAGTATTAAAGAGTGGACCGGGGAGCTGTTTTTT.

The gene calls are TRBV5-1 and TRBJ1-6, with D perhaps TRBD1 (5 bases). The CDR3 is 14 amino acids. Germline V gene lookup returns CDR1 SGHRS and CDR2 YFSETQ. V lost 10 bases and J 8 bases, leaving 19 bases between the germline ends. The CDR3 DNA is TGCGCCCGCGGCCCGGGGGGGGAGGATTCACCCCTCCACTTT. This sequence encodes CARGPGGEDSPLHF.

The rearrangement links TRBV7-9 to TRBJ1-4; TRBD1 agrees at 9 bases. The V segment lost 3 bases and the J segment 5 bases; nucleotides outside the gene matches: 4. In germline, CDR1 is SEHNR, CDR2 FQNEAQ (reference sequence). This CDR3 has 15 residues. The CDR3 DNA reads as TGTGCCAGCAGCTTGGGGGACAGGGAGAATGAAAAACTGTTTTTT. Protein sequence: CASSLGDRENEKLFF. Looking up the rest from reference TRBV7-9 and TRBJ1-4 gives the full variable domain: DTGVSQNPRHKITKRGQNVTFRCDPISEHNRLYWYRQTLGQGPEFLTYFQNEAQLEKSRLLSDRFSAERPKGSFSTLEIQRTEQGDSAMYLCASSLGDRENEKLFFGSGTQLSVL.

This chain connects TRBV15 to TRBJ2-7; no firm D call. The CDR3 spans 14 residues. The germline gives CDR1 LNHNV, CDR2 YYDKDF (reference sequence). V dropped 0 bases and J dropped 0 bases, with 6 bases sitting between them. CDR3 DNA: TGTGCCACCAGCAGAGAGGGCTCCTCCTACGAGCAGTACTTC. Protein product: CATSREGSSYEQYF.

This CDR3 is CASRLARWGECTGELFF. In DNA, the CDR3 is TGTGCAAGTCGCTTAGCGCGATGGGGGGAGTGCACCGGGGAGCTGTTTTTT. The chain links TRBV12-2 to TRBJ2-2; TRBD2, as called in the table, went unchecked against the DNA. TRBV12-2 is termed a pseudogene. The CDR3 consists of 17 residues.

The chain is built from TRBV25-1 and TRBJ2-2; perhaps TRBD1 as D (5 bases). This CDR3 region has 12 residues. The V and J ends lost 8 bases and 4 bases respectively, with 8 bases between them. Germline V gives CDR1 MGHDK, CDR2 SYGVNS. CDR3: CASFQGTGELFF. CDR3 coding DNA: TGTGCCAGCTTCCAGGGCACCGGGGAGCTGTTTTTT.

J is TRBJ2-7 and V is TRBV3-1 (or the pseudogene TRBV3-2); the D gene is possibly TRBD2 (6 bases). The CDR3 totals 16 residues. V lost 2 bases to trimming and J lost 2 bases, with 16 bases between them. Germline V gives CDR1 LGHDT, CDR2 YNNKEL (reference sequence). The CDR3: CASSQIFTIAAYEQYF. DNA for the CDR3: TGTGCCAGCAGCCAAATCTTCACGATAGCGGCCTACGAGCAGTACTTC.

The genes are TRBV15 and TRBJ2-5, with a possible D match to TRBD2 (5 bases). This CDR3 comprises 15 residues. Trimming took 0 bases from V and 5 from J, leaving 13 bases between them. Germline V gives CDR1 LNHNV, CDR2 YYDKDF (reference sequence). The CDR3 is CATSRDSTRRETQYF. For the CDR3, the DNA is TGTGCCACCAGCAGAGATTCAACTAGAAGGGAGACCCAGTACTTC.

V is TRBV4-1 and J is TRBJ2-5; a possible D gene is TRBD2 (5 bases). The CDR3 spans 18 residues. V was clipped by 1 base and J by 0 bases, with 18 bases between them. The germline V gene encodes CDR1 MGHRA and CDR2 YSYEKL. CDR3 DNA: TGCGCCAGCAGCCAAGGGCCCGGGGTCTCCCGTAACCAAGAGACCCAGTACTTC. Translation: CASSQGPGVSRNQETQYF.

V gene TRBV4-1 combines with J gene TRBJ2-3; maybe TRBD2 (6 bases). This CDR3 comprises 15 residues. Germline lookup yields CDR1 MGHRA and CDR2 YSYEKL. Trimming left V 3 bases short and J 5 bases short, with 15 bases between. For the CDR3, the DNA is TGCGCCAGCAGCCAGGTTCTTGGGGGAGGAGATACGCAGTATTTT. Translation: CASSQVLGGGDTQYF.

The genes are TRBV2 and TRBJ2-4; 8 bases fit TRBD2. Trimming cost V 4 bases and J 0 bases; bases outside gene matches: 8. CDR1 SNHLY and CDR2 FYNNEI come from the germline V gene. This CDR3 region has 17 residues. This CDR3 reads CASSAASGGIAKNIQYF. The DNA for the CDR3 is TGTGCCAGCAGTGCAGCGAGCGGGGGAATAGCCAAAAACATTCAGTACTTC.

The chain couples TRBV12-3 or TRBV12-4 to TRBJ1-2; 7 bases are shared with TRBD1. J lost 8 bases, V lost 3 bases, and 6 bases had no gene match. This CDR3 contains 13 residues. The CDR3 sequence: CASSLQDRRGYTF. In DNA, the CDR3 is TGTGCCAGCAGTTTGCAGGACAGGCGCGGCTACACCTTC.

The chain couples TRBV18 to TRBJ1-5, with D possibly TRBD1 on 5 matching bases. The germline V gene has CDR1 KGHSH and CDR2 LQKENI. This CDR3 region has 15 residues. The V gene lost 6 bases and the J gene lost 1 base, with 13 bases spanning the gap. CDR3 region: CASSADTASNQPQHF. The CDR3 bases are TGTGCCAGCTCCGCGGACACAGCGAGCAATCAGCCCCAGCATTTT.

The chain joins TRBV25-1 to TRBJ1-2, with D unresolved. Per germline, CDR1 MGHDK and CDR2 SYGVNS. The V gene lost 1 base and the J gene lost 6 bases, with 15 bases spanning the gap. The CDR3 is made up of 15 amino acids. CDR3 sequence reads: CASSESVTTRDGYTF. The CDR3 coding sequence is TGTGCCAGCAGTGAATCGGTCACTACCCGGGATGGCTACACCTTC.

The gene calls are TRBV2 and TRBJ1-1, with 7 nucleotides matching TRBD1. J lost 4 bases, V lost 8 bases, and 4 bases had no gene match. Per the germline V gene, CDR1 is SNHLY and CDR2 is FYNNEI. The CDR3 has 12 amino acids. The CDR3 protein is CASQGVGTEAFF. The CDR3 region has the DNA TGTGCCAGCCAGGGGGTGGGCACTGAAGCTTTCTTT.

The chain links TRBV3-1 (or the pseudogene TRBV3-2) to TRBJ2-7; 8 bases match TRBD1. V lost 4 bases, J lost 1 base, and 3 bases stayed unmatched. In germline, CDR1 is LGHDT, CDR2 YNNKEL (reference sequence). This CDR3 comprises 14 residues. Written as DNA, the CDR3 is TGTGCCAGCAGCCCCACAGGGGGGTCCTACGAGCAGTACTTC. Its protein is CASSPTGGSYEQYF.

The V gene is TRBV11-2, the J gene TRBJ2-7; a possible D gene is TRBD2 (6 bases). This CDR3 spans 14 amino acids. Per germline, CDR1 SGHAT and CDR2 FQNNGV. V lost 1 base and J lost 7, with 14 bases in between. The CDR3 DNA is TGTGCCAGCAGCTTAGTAACGCGGGGCGCGGAGCAGTACTTC. This encodes CASSLVTRGAEQYF. The full variable domain, its missing parts supplied by reference TRBV11-2 and TRBJ2-7, is EAGVAQSPRYKIIEKRQSVAFWCNPISGHATLYWYQQILGQGPKLLIQFQNNGVVDDSQLPKDRFSAERLKGVDSTLKIQPAKLEDSAVYLCASSLVTRGAEQYFGPGTRLTVT.

V is TRBV4-2 and J is TRBJ2-1; 9 positions agree with TRBD2. The CDR3 is 16 residues long. Germline CDR1 and CDR2: LGHNA and YNFKEQ. J lost 8 bases, V lost 7 bases, and 15 bases had no gene match. The CDR3 DNA reads TGTGCCAGCACCCCCGGGGCGGGGGGGTCCTGGGATGAGCAGTTCTTC. It encodes CASTPGAGGSWDEQFF.

The chain combines TRBV27 with TRBJ2-1, with 7 bases that match TRBD1. Germline V CDR1 and CDR2: MNHEY, SMNVEV (reference sequence). J lost 0 bases, V lost 4 bases, and 0 bases had no gene match. The CDR3 covers 14 residues. This chain's CDR3 is CASSWDSSYNEQFF. In DNA, the CDR3 is TGTGCCAGCAGTTGGGACAGCTCCTACAATGAGCAGTTCTTC.

This clone has only one observation. The chain has TRBV3-1 (or the pseudogene TRBV3-2) and TRBJ1-6; D perhaps matches TRBD1 (5 bases). CDR3 length equals 14 residues. Germline V gene lookup returns CDR1 LGHDT and CDR2 YNNKEL (reference sequence). V shed 7 bases and J shed 3 bases, with 10 bases lying between them. CDR3 DNA sequence: TGTGCCAGCAACGCTCAGGGCTATAATTCACCCCTCCACTTT. The encoded protein is CASNAQGYNSPLHF.

V usage is TRBV18 and J usage is TRBJ1-1; D is perhaps TRBD1 (6 bases). Germline CDR1 reads KGHSH; CDR2 reads LQKENI. This CDR3 has 13 amino acids. V was clipped by 5 bases and J by 2 bases, with 9 bases between them. The CDR3 DNA reads TGTGCCAGCTCAGCAGGGGCCAACACTGAAGCTTTCTTT. Protein product: CASSAGANTEAFF.